Sequencing of this T cell receptor (beta chain) was carried out in a study of Ad26.COV2.S vaccination and SARS-CoV-2 variants. Trimming pared 0 bases from V and 1 base from J, leaving 8 bases between. Germline assignment: CDR1 SGHRS and CDR2 YFSETQ. The CDR3 is 15 amino acids. Data came from immunoSEQ multiplex PCR; TCRdb stores just in-frame clones and leaves some out. The sample consists of 290,000 or so clones, more than 75% of them appearing once. Treatment noted: some 20 received Ad26.COV2.S at low or high dose, single or two shots; several received placebo; per-sample allocation not given. Repertoires come from day 63 after the first vaccine or placebo injection.

Specimen: peripheral blood, collected in a trial of Ad26.COV2.S vaccine versus placebo. The TCR sequence derives from a person between 18 and 59 years old who received the Ad26.COV2.S COVID-19 vaccine or a placebo. This chain connects TRBV5-1 to TRBJ1-5; tentative D call: TRBD1 (6 bases). The CDR3 DNA reads TGCGCCAGCAGCTTGGGGGGGCTCAGCAATCAGCCCCAGCATTTT. Its protein is CASSLGGLSNQPQHF.